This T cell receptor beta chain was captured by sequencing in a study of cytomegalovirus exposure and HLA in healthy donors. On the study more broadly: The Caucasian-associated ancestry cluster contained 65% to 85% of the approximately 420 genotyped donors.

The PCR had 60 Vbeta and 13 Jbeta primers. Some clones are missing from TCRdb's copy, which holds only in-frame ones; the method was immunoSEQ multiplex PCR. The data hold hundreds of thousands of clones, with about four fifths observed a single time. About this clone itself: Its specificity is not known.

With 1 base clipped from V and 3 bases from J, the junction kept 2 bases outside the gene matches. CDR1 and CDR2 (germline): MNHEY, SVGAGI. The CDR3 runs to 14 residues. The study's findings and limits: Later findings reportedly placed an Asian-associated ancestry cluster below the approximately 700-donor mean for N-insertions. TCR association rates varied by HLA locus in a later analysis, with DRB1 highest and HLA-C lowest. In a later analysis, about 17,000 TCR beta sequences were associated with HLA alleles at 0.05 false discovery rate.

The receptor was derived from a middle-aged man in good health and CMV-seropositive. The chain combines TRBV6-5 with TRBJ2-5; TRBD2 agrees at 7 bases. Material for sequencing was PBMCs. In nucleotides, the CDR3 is TGTGCCAGCAGTTACTTGGGGGGGGAAGAGACCCAGTACTTC. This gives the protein CASSYLGGEETQYF.